Listed here are 24 T cell receptor beta chains from one sample, sequenced in a study of blood T cell repertoires in COVID-19. Profiled with immunoSEQ multiplex PCR; TCRdb holds only in-frame clones, not every one. This repertoire shows about 280,000 clones, 88% found once; its top ten account for around 11%. Sequenced sample: peripheral blood. These receptor sequences come from a woman aged 25 to 39 with COVID-19, enrolled during active disease.

The chain carries TRBV7-9 and TRBJ1-1, with TRBD1 as a possible D gene (5 bases). This CDR3 has 14 amino acids. Germline CDR1 reads SEHNR; CDR2 reads FQNEAQ (reference sequence). V dropped 0 bases and J dropped 9 bases, with 14 bases sitting between them. DNA for the CDR3: TGTGCCAGCAGCTTAGCGCCCCGGGGGGGGAAAGCTTTCTTT. Residues: CASSLAPRGGKAFF.

The rearrangement links TRBV27 to TRBJ1-5; perhaps TRBD1 as D (5 bases). CDR1 and CDR2 (germline): MNHEY, SMNVEV (reference sequence). Trimming stripped 6 bases from V and 3 bases from J, with 15 bases between. The CDR3 sequence is 15 residues long. CDR3 in amino acids: CASSLAQGNNQPQHF. DNA for the CDR3: TGTGCCAGCAGCCTGGCGCAGGGTAACAATCAGCCCCAGCATTTT.

Remarks on this clone: This specimen includes other DNA sequences encoding the same CDR3. The chain couples TRBV20-1 to TRBJ2-7, with D tentatively TRBD2 (5 bases). This CDR3 is 11 amino acids long. From germline, CDR1 is DFQATT and CDR2 SNEGSKA (reference sequence). Trimming removed 2 bases at V and 4 bases at J, with 6 bases between. CDR3 in amino acids: CSARLAYEQYF. CDR3 sequence (DNA): TGCAGTGCTAGACTAGCTTACGAGCAGTACTTC.

V and J are TRBV3-1 (or the pseudogene TRBV3-2) and TRBJ2-3; maybe TRBD1 (5 bases). The germline V gene has CDR1 LGHDT and CDR2 YNNKEL (reference sequence). Trimming stripped 4 bases from V and 2 bases from J, with 25 bases between. The CDR3 loop spans 19 amino acids. CDR3 amino acids: CASSLQGSRMVRLTDTQYF. The CDR3 coding sequence is TGTGCCAGCAGCCTCCAGGGCAGCCGTATGGTGAGGCTCACAGATACGCAGTATTTT.

There are a few counts of this clone. The V call is TRBV10-3, the J call TRBJ1-6, with 7 positions matching TRBD1. The germline CDR1 and CDR2 sequences are ENHRY and SYGVKD. V lost 0 bases, J lost 11 bases, and 1 base stayed unmatched. The length of the CDR3 is 13 residues. The CDR3 region has the DNA TGTGCCATCAGTGAGTCAGGGGGCGCACCCCTCCACTTT. Translating gives CAISESGGAPLHF.

The chain links TRBV5-4 to TRBJ1-3; D is perhaps TRBD1 (5 bases). Germline-derived CDR1 and CDR2 are SGHNT and YYREEE (reference sequence). The CDR3 contains 14 residues. Trimming cost V 5 bases and J 4 bases, with 13 bases left between them. The CDR3 DNA reads as TGTGCCAGCAGGACGACGGGACTCGGAAACACCATATATTTT. Protein sequence: CASRTTGLGNTIYF.

CDR3 residues: CASSPRGAYDGYTF. The CDR3 DNA reads as TGTGCCAGCAGCCCCAGGGGGGCTTATGATGGCTACACCTTC. The chain combines TRBV7-2 with TRBJ1-2, with 7 nucleotides matching TRBD1. The germline V gene has CDR1 SGHTA and CDR2 FQGNSA. Losses at the gene ends were 5 bases for V and 6 bases for J; bases not matched to a gene: 9. The CDR3 runs 14 residues.

The rearrangement joins TRBV6-5 to TRBJ2-5; D is uncertain. Per germline, CDR1 MNHEY and CDR2 SVGAGI. The CDR3 consists of 13 residues. Trimming shortened V by 2 bases and J by 5 bases, and 9 bases separated the two germline ends. The chain's CDR3 is CASSYAGRETQYF. In DNA form, the CDR3 reads TGTGCCAGCAGTTACGCCGGTCGGGAGACCCAGTACTTC.

The chain employs TRBV21-1 and TRBJ1-5; the listed D gene, TRBD1, was not tested against the DNA. TRBV21-1 is a pseudogene. The CDR3 has 17 amino acids. CDR3 sequence reads: CASSKCGDSYSNQPQHF. The CDR3 DNA sequence: TGTGCCAGCAGCAAATGTGGGGACAGTTATAGCAATCAGCCCCAGCATTTT.

The chain has TRBV4-2 and TRBJ1-4; 8 bases align to TRBD1. The CDR3 runs to 14 residues. The germline CDR1 and CDR2 sequences are LGHNA and YNFKEQ. J gave up 7 bases and V 2 bases, and 3 bases lay outside the gene matches. The CDR3 DNA reads TGTGCCAGCAGCCAAAGGGGGACAGGTGAAAAACTGTTTTTT. It is translated as CASSQRGTGEKLFF.

The chain links TRBV6-2 or TRBV6-3 to TRBJ2-2; D unresolved. Deletions cut 0 bases from V and 1 base from J, with 3 bases between. The CDR3 length is 14 residues. Germline-derived CDR1 and CDR2 are MNHEY and SVGEGT. This CDR3 is CASSYSLNTGELFF. In nucleotides, the CDR3 is TGTGCCAGCAGTTACTCCCTGAACACCGGGGAGCTGTTTTTT.

The CDR3 sequence is CASSYGGGPHNEQFF. The DNA for the CDR3 is TGTGCCAGCAGTTACGGCGGAGGCCCCCACAATGAGCAGTTCTTC. This chain joins TRBV6-5 and TRBJ2-1; possibly TRBD2 for D (5 bases). The V and J ends lost 2 bases and 5 bases respectively, with 13 bases between them. The CDR3 is 15 residues long. The germline CDR1 and CDR2 sequences are MNHEY and SVGAGI.

This clone was counted between two and nine times. This sequence joins TRBV7-6 and TRBJ1-1, with TRBD1 identical over 9 bases. Looked up from germline, CDR1 is SGHVS and CDR2 is FNYEAQ. V lost 2 bases, J lost 6 bases, and 4 bases stayed unmatched. The CDR3 covers 14 residues. CDR3 loop: CASSLLGQGSEAFF. The CDR3 region has the DNA TGTGCCAGCAGCTTACTTGGACAGGGGTCTGAAGCTTTCTTT.

V gene TRBV29-1 combines with J gene TRBJ1-2; a weak D match, TRBD1 (6 bases). The germline CDR1 and CDR2 sequences are SQVTM and ANQGSEA. CDR3 length equals 14 residues. Trimming pared 2 bases from V and 4 bases from J, leaving 14 bases between. The DNA for the CDR3 is TGCAGCGTTGAAAAGGACAGCCACCCCTATGGCTACACCTTC. Amino acids: CSVEKDSHPYGYTF.

This clone was seen a single time. V usage is TRBV6-2 or TRBV6-3 and J usage is TRBJ2-4; D is possibly TRBD2 (6 bases). CDR1 MNHEY and CDR2 SVGEGT come from the germline V gene. This CDR3 has 15 amino acids. Between the trimmed V and J ends, which lost 2 bases and 7 bases, there was a span of 15 bases. For the CDR3, the DNA is TGTGCCAGCAGTTACGGGCCCCAGGGACTTAACATTCAGTACTTC. It encodes CASSYGPQGLNIQYF.

This chain connects TRBV9 to TRBJ2-7, with 8 bases fitting TRBD2. The germline CDR1 and CDR2 sequences are SGDLS and YYNGEE. The CDR3 has 15 residues. With V trimmed by 0 bases and J by 6 bases, 8 bases remained unmatched. CDR3 residues: CASSVAGTRIAEQYF. Here the CDR3 DNA reads TGTGCCAGCAGCGTAGCCGGGACTAGGATCGCCGAGCAGTACTTC. The full variable domain, completed using reference TRBV9 and TRBJ2-7, is DSGVTQTPKHLITATGQRVTLRCSPRSGDLSVYWYQQSLDQGLQFLIQYYNGEERAKGNILERFSAQQFPDLHSELNLSSLELGDSALYFCASSVAGTRIAEQYFGPGTRLTVT.

This rearrangement joins TRBV14 to TRBJ2-7; the D gene is possibly TRBD1 (5 bases). Germline V gene data show CDR1 as SGHDN and CDR2 as FVKESK. This CDR3 is 17 amino acids long. V was clipped by 0 bases and J by 0 bases, with 15 bases between them. CDR3 coding DNA: TGTGCCAGCAGCCAAGATCCTCGACAGCCCCTCTCCTACGAGCAGTACTTC. Amino acid sequence: CASSQDPRQPLSYEQYF.

This clone appeared a single time. The CDR3: CATSRGTHLADNEQFF. The CDR3 DNA is TGTGCCACCAGCAGAGGTACCCACCTAGCGGACAATGAGCAGTTCTTC. The chain joins TRBV15 to TRBJ2-1; 7 positions match TRBD2. The CDR3 has 16 amino acids. The germline gives CDR1 LNHNV, CDR2 YYDKDF (reference sequence). V shed 1 base and J 5 bases; nucleotides not matched to a gene: 8.

The chain carries TRBV4-2 and TRBJ2-3; tentative D call: TRBD2 (6 bases). V dropped 0 bases and J dropped 1 base, with 11 bases sitting between them. CDR3 length equals 16 residues. CDR1 and CDR2 (germline): LGHNA, YNFKEQ. The CDR3 bases are TGTGCCAGCAGCCAAGATAGTCCTAGCGGCACAGATACGCAGTATTTT. Its translation is CASSQDSPSGTDTQYF.

The chain has TRBV5-1 and TRBJ2-1, with TRBD2 identical over 9 bases. V lost 2 bases, J lost 0 bases, and 9 bases stayed unmatched. The CDR3 runs 18 residues. Germline CDR1 and CDR2: SGHRS and YFSETQ. The CDR3 DNA reads as TGCGCCAGCAGCTTAGGGACTAGCCGTTTCAGCTCCTACAATGAGCAGTTCTTC. As protein: CASSLGTSRFSSYNEQFF.

The chain carries TRBV4-3 and TRBJ2-7, with D unclear. The CDR3 is made up of 13 amino acids. Deletions cut 1 base from V and 1 base from J, with 5 bases between. Germline V CDR1 and CDR2: LGHNA, YSLEER. The CDR3 bases are TGCGCCAGCAGCCAAGGTCTTTCCTACGAGCAGTACTTC. Its protein is CASSQGLSYEQYF.

This sequence joins TRBV30 and TRBJ2-7; 12 bases line up with TRBD2. The ends lost 1 base at V and 7 bases at J; junction bases unmatched: 8. This CDR3 is built from 15 residues. Looked up from germline, CDR1 is GTSNPN and CDR2 is SVGIG (reference sequence). The CDR3 sequence: CAWSARTSGMREQYF. The CDR3 DNA is TGTGCCTGGAGTGCCCGGACTAGCGGGATGAGAGAGCAGTACTTC.

Here the CDR3 reads CASSPIAGGVGELFF. The CDR3 DNA follows: TGTGCCAGCAGCCCCATAGCGGGAGGGGTCGGGGAGCTGTTTTTT. J is TRBJ2-2 and V is TRBV3-1 (or the pseudogene TRBV3-2); 11 nucleotides match TRBD2. The germline V gene has CDR1 LGHDT and CDR2 YNNKEL (reference sequence). The CDR3 covers 15 residues. J lost 7 bases, V lost 4 bases, and 5 bases had no gene match.

The CDR3 protein is CASSQVMYNEQFF. The CDR3 DNA follows: TGTGCCAGCAGCCAAGTAATGTACAATGAGCAGTTCTTC. The chain carries TRBV3-1 (or the pseudogene TRBV3-2) and TRBJ2-1; D ambiguous. Trimming took off 1 base at V and 4 bases at J, with 5 bases between the two ends. Germline CDR1 and CDR2: LGHDT and YNNKEL (reference sequence). The CDR3 totals 13 residues.